This TCR beta chain was recorded in a study of OX40 agonist ivuxolimab in advanced cancers. Germline V CDR1 and CDR2: SGHVS, FNYEAQ. The CDR3 consists of 15 residues. The V end was cut by 2 bases, the J end by 4 bases, with 14 bases between. Assay used: immunoSEQ multiplex PCR; TCRdb lists only in-frame clones, some missing. Of just under 65,000 clones listed, 70% to 90% were seen once; the top ten hold 9.8%. This chain uses TRBV7-6 with TRBJ2-5; TRBD1 is a possible D gene (6 bases). The starting material was CD4+ or CD8+ T cells sorted from blood, obtained in a trial of the OX40 agonist ivuxolimab. The sequence came from an adult with an advanced solid tumor such as melanoma, head and neck, liver or kidney cancer. This CDR3 is CASSLISRGRETQYF. The CDR3 DNA reads as TGTGCCAGCAGCTTAATAAGCAGGGGCCGAGAGACCCAGTACTTC. Together with reference TRBV7-6 and TRBJ2-5, the CDR3 gives the full variable domain: GAGVSQSPRYKVTKRGQDVALRCDPISGHVSLYWYRQALGQGPEFLTYFNYEAQQDKSGLPNDRFSAERPEGSISTLTIQRTEQRDSAMYRCASSLISRGRETQYFGPGTRLLVL.